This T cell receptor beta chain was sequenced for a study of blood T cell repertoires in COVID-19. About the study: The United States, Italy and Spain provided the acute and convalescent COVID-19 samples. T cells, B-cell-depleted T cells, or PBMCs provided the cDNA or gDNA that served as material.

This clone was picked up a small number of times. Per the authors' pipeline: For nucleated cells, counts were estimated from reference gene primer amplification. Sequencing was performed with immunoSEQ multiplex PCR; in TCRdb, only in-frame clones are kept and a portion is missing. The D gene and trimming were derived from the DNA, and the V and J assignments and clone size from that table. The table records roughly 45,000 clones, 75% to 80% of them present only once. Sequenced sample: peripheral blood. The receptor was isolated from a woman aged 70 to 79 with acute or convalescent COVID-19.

CDR3 in amino acids: CASRETLNTEAFF. The DNA for the CDR3 is TGTGCCAGTCGGGAAACTCTGAACACTGAAGCTTTCTTT. The chain couples TRBV6-4 to TRBJ1-1, with D unresolved. Germline V gives CDR1 MRHNA, CDR2 SNTAGT. The V end was cut by 9 bases, the J end by 0 bases, with 11 bases between. This CDR3 spans 13 amino acids.